This T cell receptor beta chain stems from a study of OX40 agonist ivuxolimab in advanced cancers. Notes on this clone: The antigen remains unidentified.

Method: immunoSEQ multiplex PCR; TCRdb's copy keeps in-frame clones and lacks some. The table includes approximately 59,000 clones, about 87% detected once. V lost 4 bases, J lost 0 bases, and 10 bases lay in between. The CDR3 spans 14 residues. CDR1 is SNHLY and CDR2 is FYNNEI in the germline V gene. Study results and caveats: It was not determined which antigens were specifically recognized by the peripheral T cells that had undergone clonal expansion.

This chain uses TRBV2 with TRBJ2-7, with D possibly matching TRBD2 (5 bases). The TCR originated in an adult with an advanced solid tumor such as melanoma, head and neck, liver or kidney cancer. Sequences were derived from CD4+ or CD8+ T cells sorted from blood, sampled in a trial of the OX40 agonist ivuxolimab. The CDR3 reads CASSGGLLSYEQYF. The DNA of the CDR3 is TGTGCCAGCAGTGGAGGACTGCTCTCCTACGAGCAGTACTTC. The full variable domain, its missing parts supplied by reference TRBV2 and TRBJ2-7, is EPEVTQTPSHQVTQMGQEVILRCVPISNHLYFYWYRQILGQKVEFLVSFYNNEISEKSEIFDDQFSVERPDGSNFTLKIRSTKLEDSAMYFCASSGGLLSYEQYFGPGTRLTVT.